A selection of T cell receptor beta chains follows, all from one sample in a study of control samples from healthy donors and cancer patients. The method was immunoSEQ multiplex PCR; TCRdb's version includes in-frame clones alone and lacks a portion of them. The repertoire holds 150,000 or so clones, more than 85% seen once, with 5.8% in the top ten. The sample taken for sequencing was blood. These receptors were collected from a man in his late teens or twenties in good health. Each CDR3 is given with its conserved first and last residue. The D gene is left open where the match is weak. Clone size is stated in some rows and not others, as once, few, many or a class when expanded.

size: NA
J: TRBJ1-5
D: TRBD1
V: TRBV27
DNA: TGTGCCAGCGGAGACAGGGCGAATCAGCCCCAGCATTTT
CDR3: CASGDRANQPQHF

size: NA
J: TRBJ1-3
D: NA
V: TRBV5-1
DNA: TGCGCCAGCAGCACCACGGCAGGTACTGGAAACACCATATATTTT
CDR3: CASSTTAGTGNTIYF

size: NA
J: TRBJ2-7
D: NA
V: TRBV9
DNA: TGTGCCAGCAGCGCAGGGGACAATATGCCCGAGCAGTACTTC
CDR3: CASSAGDNMPEQYF

size: NA
J: TRBJ1-1
D: NA
V: TRBV3-1/TRBV3-2
DNA: TGTGCCAGCAGCCCCGGACCTACGAACACTGAAGCTTTCTTT
CDR3: CASSPGPTNTEAFF

size: NA
J: TRBJ2-5
D: NA
V: TRBV11-2
DNA: TGTGCCAGCAGCTTAGAAGACCAAGAGACCCAGTACTTC
CDR3: CASSLEDQETQYF

size: NA
J: TRBJ1-1
D: NA
V: TRBV5-8
DNA: TGTGCCAGCAGCTTGGCCGGGGGGATGAACACTGAAGCTTTCTTT
CDR3: CASSLAGGMNTEAFF

size: NA
J: TRBJ2-1
D: NA
V: TRBV2
DNA: TGTGCCAGCGCCAGGGGGGTACTAACATCCTACAATGAGCAGTTCTTC
CDR3: CASARGVLTSYNEQFF

size: NA
J: TRBJ1-2
D: NA
V: TRBV19
DNA: TGTGCCAGTAGCCTACTACCCAGACAGGCTCTCTATGGCTACACCTTC
CDR3: CASSLLPRQALYGYTF

size: few
J: TRBJ1-5
D: NA
V: TRBV28
DNA: TGTGCCAGCAGTTTTGCAGGGAGCAATCAGCCCCAGCATTTT
CDR3: CASSFAGSNQPQHF

size: NA
J: TRBJ1-1
D: NA
V: TRBV28
DNA: TGTGCCAGCATGATCCGGACGAAAGCTTTCTTT
CDR3: CASMIRTKAFF

size: once
J: TRBJ1-5
D: NA
V: TRBV3-1/TRBV3-2
DNA: TGTGCCAGCAGCCCAGGTGGCAGGGGTCATAGCAATCAGCCCCAGCATTTT
CDR3: CASSPGGRGHSNQPQHF

size: NA
J: TRBJ2-7
D: TRBD2
V: TRBV5-6
DNA: TGTGCCAGCGCGGGGGGGGCCTCCTACGAGCAGTACTTC
CDR3: CASAGGASYEQYF

size: few
J: TRBJ1-1
D: TRBD1
V: TRBV12-3/TRBV12-4
DNA: TGTGCCAGCCACCAACAGGGGACTGAAGCTTTCTTT
CDR3: CASHQQGTEAFF

size: NA
J: TRBJ2-6
D: NA
V: TRBV6-5
DNA: TGTGCCAGCAGTCCCCCCCTTTCTGGGGCCAACGTCCTGACTTTC
CDR3: CASSPPLSGANVLTF

size: NA
J: TRBJ1-6
D: NA
V: TRBV11-3
DNA: TGTGCCAGCAGCTTAGGGGTTAATTCACCCCTCCACTTT
CDR3: CASSLGVNSPLHF

size: NA
J: TRBJ2-7
D: TRBD2
V: TRBV10-3
DNA: TGTGCCATCAGTGAGTCGCGGGGGTCAGGGACTAGCGGGAGGTCGTTCTCCTACGAGCAGTACTTC
CDR3: CAISESRGSGTSGRSFSYEQYF

size: NA
J: TRBJ1-1
D: TRBD1
V: TRBV30
DNA: TGTGCCTGGAGTACCGGGACAGACTATTCTGAAGCTTTCTTT
CDR3: CAWSTGTDYSEAFF

size: NA
J: TRBJ2-4
D: NA
V: TRBV2
DNA: TGTGCCAGCAGTGAAGACGGGGGGCGCGCCAAAAACATTCAGTACTTC
CDR3: CASSEDGGRAKNIQYF

size: NA
J: TRBJ2-7
D: NA
V: TRBV5-5
DNA: TGTGCCAGCACCCCCGAGGGCAATTCCTACGAGCAGTACTTC
CDR3: CASTPEGNSYEQYF

size: NA
J: TRBJ2-4
D: NA
V: TRBV19
DNA: TGTGCCAGTACGTTGGGCGGCGGGCCAAACATTCAGTACTTC
CDR3: CASTLGGGPNIQYF

size: NA
J: TRBJ1-1
D: NA
V: TRBV4-3
DNA: TGCGCCAGCAGCCAAGATCTGGGGGTAGGAGGTGAAGCTTTCTTT
CDR3: CASSQDLGVGGEAFF

size: NA
J: TRBJ2-7
D: NA
V: TRBV18
DNA: TGTGCCAGCTCACCGAGCCAGCAGTCCTACGAGCAGTACTTC
CDR3: CASSPSQQSYEQYF

size: NA
J: TRBJ2-7
D: TRBD1
V: TRBV5-1
DNA: TGCGCCAGCAGCTTGGATGGGACAGAGTTTTACGAGCAGTACTTC
CDR3: CASSLDGTEFYEQYF

size: NA
J: TRBJ2-5
D: NA
V: TRBV30
DNA: TGTGCCTGGAGTGCCACGGACAGAGTCTACTATATTGAGACCCAGTACTTC
CDR3: CAWSATDRVYYIETQYF

size: NA
J: TRBJ1-1
D: TRBD1
V: TRBV27
DNA: TGTGCCAGCAGTTCCGGGACAGCAAAAGCTTTCTTT
CDR3: CASSSGTAKAFF

size: NA
J: TRBJ2-1
D: NA
V: TRBV11-2
DNA: TGTGCCAGCAGCTTAATAAATCAGGGAATCTGGAGCAATGAGCAGTTCTTC
CDR3: CASSLINQGIWSNEQFF

size: NA
J: TRBJ2-7
D: TRBD2
V: TRBV30
DNA: TGTGCCTGGGCCCCCGGGACTAGCTCCTACGAGCAGTACTTC
CDR3: CAWAPGTSSYEQYF

size: NA
J: TRBJ2-7
D: NA
V: TRBV9
DNA: TGTGCCAGCAGCGTAGAACAGAGCTCCTACGAGCAGTACTTC
CDR3: CASSVEQSSYEQYF

size: NA
J: TRBJ2-5
D: TRBD2
V: TRBV5-1
DNA: TGCGCCAGCAGCTTTCTGTTGGGAGGGGAGACCCAGTACTTC
CDR3: CASSFLLGGETQYF

size: once
J: TRBJ2-3
D: NA
V: TRBV30
DNA: TGTGCCTGGAGCCTCGGGACCACTAGCACAGATACGCAGTATTTT
CDR3: CAWSLGTTSTDTQYF

size: NA
J: TRBJ2-5
D: NA
V: TRBV6-5
DNA: TGTGCCAGCAGTTTGTCGGCTATCGGGACCCAGTACTTC
CDR3: CASSLSAIGTQYF

size: NA
J: TRBJ2-7
D: NA
V: TRBV29-1
DNA: TGCAGCGTTGGAAGAGACAGCTACGAGCAGTACTTC
CDR3: CSVGRDSYEQYF

size: NA
J: TRBJ2-5
D: NA
V: TRBV7-3
DNA: TGTGCCAGCAGCTTAGGGCCAGCTCGGTACCAAGAGACCCAGTACTTC
CDR3: CASSLGPARYQETQYF

size: NA
J: TRBJ2-3
D: NA
V: TRBV14
DNA: TGTGCCAGCAGCCCAGGGAGAGATACGCAGTATTTT
CDR3: CASSPGRDTQYF

size: NA
J: TRBJ1-1
D: NA
V: TRBV6-1
DNA: TGTGCCAGCAGAGAAAGACAGTCGAAGGGGAGGGCTGAAGCTTTCTTT
CDR3: CASRERQSKGRAEAFF

size: NA
J: TRBJ2-3
D: NA
V: TRBV7-6
DNA: TGTGCCAGCAGCTTAGCCGCCTTGTTTAGATACGATACGCAGTATTTT
CDR3: CASSLAALFRYDTQYF

size: NA
J: TRBJ2-1
D: TRBD2
V: TRBV2
DNA: TGTGCCACCCTACTAGCGGGGGGTTACAAACAGTTCTTC
CDR3: CATLLAGGYKQFF

size: NA
J: TRBJ1-6
D: NA
V: TRBV5-6
DNA: TGTGCCAGCAGCTTGGGGGCGGGGGGCCTCAATTCACCCCTCCACTTT
CDR3: CASSLGAGGLNSPLHF

size: NA
J: TRBJ1-1
D: NA
V: TRBV6-6
DNA: TGTGCCAGCAAGAATGGGGAATTTGACACTGAAGCTTTCTTT
CDR3: CASKNGEFDTEAFF

size: once
J: TRBJ1-5
D: NA
V: TRBV2
DNA: TGTGCCAGCAGTGGGGTACGAAATCAGCCCCAGCATTTT
CDR3: CASSGVRNQPQHF

size: NA
J: TRBJ1-1
D: NA
V: TRBV30
DNA: TGTGCCTGTCTTTTCGGTTACACTGAAGCTTTCTTT
CDR3: CACLFGYTEAFF

size: NA
J: TRBJ2-5
D: TRBD2
V: TRBV7-8
DNA: TGTGCCAGCAGCCCCGCCCATGATGGGACTAGCGGGAGCTACAGGGAGACCCAGTACTTC
CDR3: CASSPAHDGTSGSYRETQYF

size: NA
J: TRBJ2-5
D: NA
V: TRBV11-2
DNA: TGTGCCAGCAGCTTAGAAAGAGTCCAGACCCCAACGTACTTC
CDR3: CASSLERVQTPTYF

size: NA
J: TRBJ2-7
D: NA
V: TRBV28
DNA: TGTGCCAGCAGTTTAAATCGGTACGAGCAGTACTTC
CDR3: CASSLNRYEQYF

size: NA
J: TRBJ2-1
D: NA
V: TRBV7-6
DNA: TGTGCCAGCAGCTTAGGGGCAGGGGGGGATAATGAGCAGTTCTTC
CDR3: CASSLGAGGDNEQFF

size: NA
J: TRBJ2-7
D: NA
V: TRBV27
DNA: TGTGCCAGCAACCCCAGGGGGGCCCTCCACGAGCAGTACTTC
CDR3: CASNPRGALHEQYF

size: NA
J: TRBJ2-3
D: NA
V: TRBV2
DNA: TGTGCCAGCGGAGAAGGCGGCACAGATACGCAGTATTTT
CDR3: CASGEGGTDTQYF

size: NA
J: TRBJ1-1
D: TRBD1
V: TRBV11-2
DNA: TGTGCCAGCAGCCTCCGGGACAGAAACACTGAAGCCTTCTTT
CDR3: CASSLRDRNTEAFF

size: NA
J: TRBJ1-4
D: NA
V: TRBV19
DNA: TGTGCCAGTAGTATTTGGCAGGGGGAAAAACTGTTTTTT
CDR3: CASSIWQGEKLFF

size: NA
J: TRBJ1-1
D: NA
V: TRBV30
DNA: TGTGCCTGGAGTGGCTGGACAGCTGCGAACACTGAAGCTTTCTTT
CDR3: CAWSGWTAANTEAFF

size: NA
J: TRBJ1-3
D: NA
V: TRBV5-6
DNA: TGTGCCAGCACGTCCCGGGACGGTAGAAACACCATATATTTT
CDR3: CASTSRDGRNTIYF

size: NA
J: TRBJ1-6
D: TRBD1
V: TRBV2
DNA: TGTGCCAGCAGGGACGGACAGGGGATTAATTCACCCCTCCACTTT
CDR3: CASRDGQGINSPLHF

size: NA
J: TRBJ2-1
D: TRBD2
V: TRBV29-1
DNA: TGCAGCGCCGTAAGCGGGGGGGCCAGGGATGAGCAGTTCTTC
CDR3: CSAVSGGARDEQFF